The sequence of this T cell receptor (beta chain) was determined in a study of T cell changes during pregnancy in multiple sclerosis. The protocol was immunoSEQ multiplex PCR, while the TCRdb copy is restricted to in-frame clones and leaves out a portion. The table includes about 40,000 clones, 85% to 95% detected once. Trimming cost V 5 bases and J 6 bases, with 11 bases left between them. The germline CDR1 and CDR2 sequences are MDHEN and SYDVKM. The CDR3 runs to 13 residues. The V call is TRBV28, the J call TRBJ1-5; D not resolved. This clonotype originated in a female donor with multiple sclerosis, enrolled in a pregnancy study. The sequenced sample was CD4+ T cells from peripheral blood mononuclear cells, obtained before pregnancy. DNA for the CDR3: TGTGCCAGCAGTACCCTCGTAGCTCAGCCCCAGCATTTT. This encodes CASSTLVAQPQHF.